This T cell receptor beta chain was recovered during a study of graft-versus-host responses after intestinal transplantation. Study-wide context: Each recipient received a multivisceral, liver-intestinal, or isolated intestinal graft. Recipients across the board were started on anti-thymocyte globulin induction, then kept on tacrolimus and steroids for around 3 years.

Notes on the study in general: Early post-transplant HvG declines were associated with peak circulating GvH clone levels. GvH clones appeared in recipient marrow, some first in ileum or blood.

With V trimmed by 4 bases and J by 4 bases, 3 bases remained unmatched. CDR1 is MNHEY and CDR2 is SVGAGI in the germline V gene. The CDR3 is made up of 14 amino acids. TCRdb keeps only in-frame clones here, not all; method: immunoSEQ multiplex PCR. The sample holds tens of thousands of clones; roughly 91% are singletons and the top ten take about 2%. Remarks on this clone: What it recognizes is unknown.

The receptor comes from a human donor who received an intestinal transplant. Sequences were derived from unstimulated CD8+ T cells sorted from spleen or lymph node cells, sampled before intestinal transplant. The V call is TRBV6-5, the J call TRBJ2-7, with 11 positions matching TRBD1. CDR3 in amino acids: CASSWTGGAYEQYF. The CDR3 nucleotides read TGTGCCAGCAGTTGGACAGGGGGCGCATACGAGCAGTACTTC.